The 24 T cell receptor beta chains in this list originate from one sample, sequenced in a study of T cells in Graves' hyperthyroidism and ophthalmopathy. Amplification of TCR beta CDR3 regions was performed using RNA transcripts as template. A first-round RT-PCR of the TCR CDR3 used the HTBI primer set. One entry per CDR3 protein, called by TCRdb with MiXCR from the multiplex PCR reads. The table lists 550,000 to 700,000 distinct CDR3 sequences, about 45% of them singletons. The source material was peripheral blood or thyroid tissue (not recorded which). Receptor source: an adult woman with Graves' disease, either hyperthyroidism or ophthalmopathy (not recorded which).

A note on this clonotype: With a much larger clone just one base away, this may be a read error. The CDR3 end shows no conserved phenylalanine or tryptophan, and so a read error is likely. V usage is TRBV20-1 and J usage is TRBJ2-7, with 8 bases lining up with TRBD1. CDR3 length: 14 amino acids. V gave up 4 bases and J gave up 3 bases; unmatched junction bases: 8. CDR1 is DFQATT, CDR2 SNEGSKA, per germline (reference sequence). Here the CDR3 DNA reads TGCAGTGCTATGCAGGGGGCTATATTCTACGAGCAGTACCTC. The encoded protein is CSAMQGAIFYEQYL.

This chain connects TRBV29-1 to TRBJ1-1; tentatively, D is TRBD1 (6 bases). The germline V gene encodes CDR1 SQVTM and CDR2 ANQGSEA. Trimming cost V 4 bases and J 1 base, with 10 bases left between them. This CDR3 spans 13 amino acids. CDR3 DNA: TGCAGCGTTGGTAAGGGGGGGAACACTGAAGCTTTCTTT. The encoded protein is CSVGKGGNTEAFF.

In its sample, this clonotype was seen many times. This chain connects TRBV28 to TRBJ1-2; D is uncertain. The CDR3 is 13 residues long. Trimming pared 4 bases from V and 8 bases from J, leaving 14 bases between. Germline V gene data show CDR1 as MDHEN and CDR2 as SYDVKM. CDR3 region: CASSSYSEGGYTF. CDR3 sequence (DNA): TGTGCCAGCAGTTCTTACTCAGAGGGAGGCTACACCTTC.

This clonotype was counted only a few times. A much larger clone lies a single base off, so this may be a read error. The V gene is TRBV9, the J gene TRBJ2-7; tentative D call: TRBD2 (5 bases). Trimming left V 1 base short and J 2 bases short, with 10 bases between. Germline CDR1 is SGDLS and CDR2 is YYNGEE. The CDR3 is 14 residues long. CDR3 protein: CASSVSAGAYEQYF. CDR3 coding DNA: TGTGCCAGCAGCGTATCTGCCGGGGCCTACGAGCAGTACTTC.

In its sample, this clonotype was seen a few times. This chain connects TRBV10-3 to TRBJ1-1; unclear D gene. Germline assignment: CDR1 ENHRY and CDR2 SYGVKD. Between the trimmed V and J ends, which lost 3 bases and 0 bases, there was a span of 11 bases. The CDR3 spans 15 residues. The CDR3 sequence is CAISEPSGLNTEAFF. In DNA form, the CDR3 reads TGTGCCATCAGTGAACCCTCGGGGTTGAACACTGAAGCTTTCTTT.

This clonotype came up many times. J is TRBJ2-7 and V is TRBV2; TRBD2 matches 11 bases. Germline V lookup: CDR1 SNHLY, CDR2 FYNNEI. The CDR3 runs to 14 residues. With 4 bases clipped from V and 5 bases from J, the junction kept 4 bases outside the gene matches. CDR3 protein: CASSVTSGTHEQYF. In DNA form, the CDR3 reads TGTGCCAGCAGTGTGACTAGCGGGACCCACGAGCAGTACTTC.

Only a few counts were recorded for this clonotype. The chain employs TRBV10-3 and TRBJ1-1; D remains ambiguous. The CDR3 is 11 residues long. The V end lost 4 bases, the J end lost 10 bases, and 10 bases lay between the germline ends. Germline V gene lookup returns CDR1 ENHRY and CDR2 SYGVKD. The CDR3: CAISGDWGAFF. DNA for the CDR3: TGTGCCATCAGTGGCGACTGGGGAGCTTTCTTT.

The rearrangement joins TRBV5-1 to TRBJ2-5, with 7 bases that match TRBD1. Losses at the gene ends were 2 bases for V and 2 bases for J; bases not matched to a gene: 6. Per the germline V gene, CDR1 is SGHRS and CDR2 is YFSETQ. This CDR3 contains 15 residues. DNA for the CDR3: TGCGCCAGCAGCTTACAGGGGCTGGGTCAAGAGACCCAGTACTTC. Its translation is CASSLQGLGQETQYF.

This clonotype was detected ten times or more. Here the CDR3 reads CASSSHFKGGGNQPQHF. CDR3 bases: TGTGCCAGCAGCTCACACTTCAAGGGCGGAGGCAATCAGCCCCAGCATTTT. This chain joins TRBV7-8 and TRBJ1-5, with D uncertain. Germline lookup yields CDR1 SGHVS and CDR2 FQNEAQ. The CDR3 loop spans 17 amino acids. The ends were cut back, 4 bases at V and 2 bases at J, with 18 bases in the middle.

This clonotype was found many times. This chain connects TRBV29-1 to TRBJ1-1, with a possible D match to TRBD1 (5 bases). Germline lookup yields CDR1 SQVTM and CDR2 ANQGSEA. Trimming cost V 4 bases and J 3 bases, with 15 bases left between them. The CDR3 consists of 14 residues. The CDR3 is CSVVGTAGDTEAFF. The CDR3 DNA follows: TGCAGCGTTGTGGGGACGGCCGGGGACACTGAAGCTTTCTTT. Based on the CDR3 plus reference TRBV29-1 and TRBJ1-1, the full variable domain is SAVISQKPSRDICQRGTSLTIQCQVDSQVTMMFWYRQQPGQSLTLIATANQGSEATYESGFVIDKFPISRPNLTFSTLTVSNMSPEDSSIYLCSVVGTAGDTEAFFGQGTRLTVV.

This clonotype was seen at least ten times. The J gene is TRBJ1-6, the V gene TRBV20-1; TRBD1 matches 9 bases. V lost 5 bases to trimming and J lost 4 bases; unmatched junction nucleotides: 12. The CDR3 contains 17 residues. CDR1 DFQATT and CDR2 SNEGSKA come from the germline V gene (reference sequence). As DNA, the CDR3 is TGCAGTGCTGGGGGCGGGACAGGGCCGATATATAATTCACCCCTCCACTTT. Amino acid sequence: CSAGGGTGPIYNSPLHF.

The CDR3 DNA follows: TGTGCCAGCAGCGCCGCCCGGGACGGGTCCTACGAGCAGTACTTC. Translating gives CASSAARDGSYEQYF. The chain links TRBV12-3 or TRBV12-4 to TRBJ2-7; D is tentatively TRBD1 or TRBD2 (5 bases each). The CDR3 length is 15 residues. V lost 6 bases and J 1 base, leaving 16 bases between the germline ends.

This clonotype was detected many times. This chain connects TRBV5-1 to TRBJ2-2; no clear D gene. The CDR3 is 15 amino acids. Trimming took 0 bases from V and 6 from J, leaving 12 bases between them. Per germline, CDR1 SGHRS and CDR2 YFSETQ. CDR3 sequence (DNA): TGCGCCAGCAGCTTGGGTCCGGCTAGACCCGGGGAGCTGTTTTTT. This translates into CASSLGPARPGELFF.

The sample holds many counts of this clonotype. The chain has TRBV5-4 and TRBJ1-3; no clear D gene. V was trimmed by 0 bases and J by 0 bases, leaving 10 bases between them. The V gene's germline CDR1 is SGHNT and CDR2 YYREEE (reference sequence). The length of the CDR3 is 16 residues. CDR3 loop: CASSLDSPNSGNTIYF. In nucleotides, the CDR3 is TGTGCCAGCAGCTTGGACAGTCCCAACTCTGGAAACACCATATATTTT.

This clonotype was counted only a few times. V usage is TRBV7-3 and J usage is TRBJ2-3; tentative D call: TRBD1 (7 bases). The CDR3 length is 14 residues. CDR1 and CDR2 (germline): SGHTA, FQGTGA. The V end lost 5 bases, the J end lost 5 bases, and 14 bases lay between the germline ends. The CDR3 here is CASSQRQGGDTQYF. As DNA, the CDR3 is TGTGCCAGCAGCCAGAGGCAGGGGGGAGATACGCAGTATTTT.

This clonotype was seen a handful of times. The chain combines TRBV28 with TRBJ2-7; 9 nucleotides agree with TRBD1. Unmatched junction bases numbered 3, after V lost 3 bases and J lost 6 bases. Germline lookup yields CDR1 MDHEN and CDR2 SYDVKM. The CDR3 contains 13 residues. CDR3 amino acids: CASSFYRGPEQYF. The CDR3 bases are TGTGCCAGCAGTTTTTACAGGGGGCCCGAGCAGTACTTC. The full variable domain, in which reference TRBV28 and TRBJ2-7 provide the parts outside the CDR3, is DVKVTQSSRYLVKRTGEKVFLECVQDMDHENMFWYRQDPGLGLRLIYFSYDVKMKEKGDIPEGYSVSREKKERFSLILESASTNQTSMYLCASSFYRGPEQYFGPGTRLTVT.

At least ten counts were recorded for this clonotype. The chain couples TRBV28 to TRBJ1-5; maybe TRBD1 (6 bases). V lost 3 bases, J lost 3 bases, and 12 bases lay in between. In germline, CDR1 is MDHEN, CDR2 SYDVKM. There are 15 residues in the CDR3. The CDR3 region is CASSFRGSANQPQHF. The CDR3, as DNA: TGTGCCAGCAGTTTCAGGGGCAGTGCCAATCAGCCCCAGCATTTT.

The chain uses TRBV29-1 and TRBJ2-7, with 7 bases lining up with TRBD2. This CDR3 spans 12 amino acids. CDR1 and CDR2 (germline): SQVTM, ANQGSEA. The CDR3 spells CRDAGVVDEQYF. CDR3 DNA: TGCAGAGATGCGGGAGTTGTGGACGAGCAGTACTTC.

This clonotype was counted at least ten times. The junction departs from germline at one end; a sequencing error may be responsible. The chain joins TRBV7-7 to TRBJ2-7, with TRBD2 as a possible D gene (7 bases). Germline CDR1 is SSHAT and CDR2 is FNYEAQ (reference sequence). The CDR3 is 15 residues long. The CDR3 region is CASSLRAAGHNEQYF. CDR3 in DNA: TGTGCTAGCAGCTTAAGGGCAGCGGGACACAACGAGCAGTACTTC.

The count of this clonotype is one. The chain joins TRBV5-4 to TRBJ1-4; D perhaps matches TRBD1 (6 bases). Per germline, CDR1 SGHNT and CDR2 YYREEE (reference sequence). The CDR3 totals 15 residues. The ends were cut back, 4 bases at V and 7 bases at J, with 17 bases in the middle. DNA of the CDR3: TGTGCCAGCAGCATGCAGGGGAACCGGTTTGAAAAACTGTTTTTT. Amino acids: CASSMQGNRFEKLFF.

This clonotype was found many times. The chain employs TRBV5-5 and TRBJ1-1; D remains ambiguous. CDR1 and CDR2 from the germline V gene are SGHKS and YYEKEE (reference sequence). The length of the CDR3 is 14 residues. Deletions cut 4 bases from V and 2 bases from J, with 12 bases between. This chain's CDR3 is CASSPGNINTEAFF. Here the CDR3 DNA reads TGTGCCAGCAGCCCTGGGAACATAAACACTGAAGCTTTCTTT.

The chain carries TRBV5-5 and TRBJ2-2; 9 bases agree with TRBD1. CDR3 length: 17 amino acids. Germline V gene data show CDR1 as SGHKS and CDR2 as YYEKEE (reference sequence). The V segment lost 0 bases and the J segment 4 bases; nucleotides outside the gene matches: 7. The CDR3 here is CASSLGGRTGVTGELFF. Written as DNA, the CDR3 is TGTGCCAGCAGCTTGGGCGGTAGGACAGGGGTCACCGGGGAGCTGTTTTTT.

The chain uses TRBV7-9 and TRBJ2-7, with 10 nucleotides matching TRBD2. Germline V gene sequence: CDR1 SEHNR, CDR2 FQNEAQ (reference sequence). Trimming removed 5 bases from V and 1 base from J; junction bases left unmatched: 8. The CDR3 runs to 16 residues. The CDR3, as DNA: TGTGCCAGCAGCGCTTACCGGACTAGCGGTTCCTACGAGCAGTACTTC. Its protein product is CASSAYRTSGSYEQYF.

This chain links TRBV2 with TRBJ2-1; 12 nucleotides agree with TRBD2. This CDR3 is 12 amino acids long. From germline, CDR1 is SNHLY and CDR2 FYNNEI. Trimming removed 8 bases from V and 13 bases from J; junction bases left unmatched: 6. CDR3 sequence (DNA): TGTGCCAGCTGTGGACTAGCGGGACTTCAGTTCTTC. Protein sequence: CASCGLAGLQFF.